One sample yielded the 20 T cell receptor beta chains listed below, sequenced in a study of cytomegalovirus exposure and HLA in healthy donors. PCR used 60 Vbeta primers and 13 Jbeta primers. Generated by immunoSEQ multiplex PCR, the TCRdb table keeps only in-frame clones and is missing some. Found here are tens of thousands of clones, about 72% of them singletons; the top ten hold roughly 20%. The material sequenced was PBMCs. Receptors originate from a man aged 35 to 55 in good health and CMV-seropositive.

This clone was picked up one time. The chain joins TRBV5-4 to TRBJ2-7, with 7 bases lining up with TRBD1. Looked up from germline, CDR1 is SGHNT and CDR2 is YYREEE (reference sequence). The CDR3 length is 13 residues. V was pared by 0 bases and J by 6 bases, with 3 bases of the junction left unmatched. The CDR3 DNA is TGTGCCAGCAGCTTGGGACAGGGACGCGAGCAGTACTTC. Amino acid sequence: CASSLGQGREQYF.

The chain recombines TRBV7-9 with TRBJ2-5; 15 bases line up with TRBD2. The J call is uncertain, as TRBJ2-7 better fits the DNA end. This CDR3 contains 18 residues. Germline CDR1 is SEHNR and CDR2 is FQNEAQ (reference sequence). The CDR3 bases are TGTGCCAGCAGCCTGGGACTAGCGGGGGGACCTAACCGATACGAGCAGTACTTC. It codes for CASSLGLAGGPNRYEQYF.

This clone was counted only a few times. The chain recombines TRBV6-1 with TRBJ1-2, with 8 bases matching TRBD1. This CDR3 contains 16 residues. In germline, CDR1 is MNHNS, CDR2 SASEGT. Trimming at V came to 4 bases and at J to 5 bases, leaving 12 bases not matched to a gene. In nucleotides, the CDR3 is TGTGCCAGCAGTGGCCCGGGACAGGAGTTCTTTTATGGCTACACCTTC. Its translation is CASSGPGQEFFYGYTF.

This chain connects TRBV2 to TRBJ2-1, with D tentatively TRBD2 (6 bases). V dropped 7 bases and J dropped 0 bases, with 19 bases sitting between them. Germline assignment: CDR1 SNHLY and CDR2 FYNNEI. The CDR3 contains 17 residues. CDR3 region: CASKRELAVSSYNEQFF. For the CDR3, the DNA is TGTGCCAGCAAAAGAGAATTAGCGGTAAGCTCCTACAATGAGCAGTTCTTC.

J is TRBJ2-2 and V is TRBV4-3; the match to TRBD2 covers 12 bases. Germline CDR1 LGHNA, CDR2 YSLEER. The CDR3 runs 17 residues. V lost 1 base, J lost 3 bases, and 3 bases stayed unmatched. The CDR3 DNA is TGCGCCAGCAGCCAAGGACTAGCGGGGGCGTACACCGGGGAGCTGTTTTTT. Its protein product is CASSQGLAGAYTGELFF.

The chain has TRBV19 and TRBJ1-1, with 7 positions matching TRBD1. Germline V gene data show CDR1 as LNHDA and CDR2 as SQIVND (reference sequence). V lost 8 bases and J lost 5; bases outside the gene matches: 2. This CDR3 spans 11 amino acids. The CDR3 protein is CASVRGTEAFF. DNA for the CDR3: TGTGCCAGTGTCAGGGGGACTGAAGCTTTCTTT.

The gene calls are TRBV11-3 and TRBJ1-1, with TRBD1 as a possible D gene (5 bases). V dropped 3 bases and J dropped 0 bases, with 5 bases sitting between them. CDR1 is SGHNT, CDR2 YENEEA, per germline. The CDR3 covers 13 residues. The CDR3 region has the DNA TGTGCCAGCAGCTTGACAGTGAACACTGAAGCTTTCTTT. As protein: CASSLTVNTEAFF.

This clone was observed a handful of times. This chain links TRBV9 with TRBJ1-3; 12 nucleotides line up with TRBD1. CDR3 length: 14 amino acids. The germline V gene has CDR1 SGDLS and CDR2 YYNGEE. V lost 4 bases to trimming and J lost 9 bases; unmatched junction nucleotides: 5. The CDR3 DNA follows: TGTGCCAGCAGCTGGGACAGGGGGCGCGGCACCATATATTTT. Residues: CASSWDRGRGTIYF.

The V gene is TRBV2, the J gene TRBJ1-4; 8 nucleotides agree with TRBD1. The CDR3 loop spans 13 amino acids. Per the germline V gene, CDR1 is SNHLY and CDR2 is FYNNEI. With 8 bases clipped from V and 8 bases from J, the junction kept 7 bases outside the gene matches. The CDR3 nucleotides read TGTGCCAGCCGACAGGGGATTAGGGAAAAACTGTTTTTT. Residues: CASRQGIREKLFF.

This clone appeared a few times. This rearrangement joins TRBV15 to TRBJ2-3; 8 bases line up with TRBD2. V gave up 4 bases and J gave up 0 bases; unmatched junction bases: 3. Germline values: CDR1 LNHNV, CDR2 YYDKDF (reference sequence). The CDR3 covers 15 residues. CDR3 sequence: CATSMGTSSTDTQYF. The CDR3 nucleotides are TGTGCCACCAGCATGGGGACTAGTAGCACAGATACGCAGTATTTT.

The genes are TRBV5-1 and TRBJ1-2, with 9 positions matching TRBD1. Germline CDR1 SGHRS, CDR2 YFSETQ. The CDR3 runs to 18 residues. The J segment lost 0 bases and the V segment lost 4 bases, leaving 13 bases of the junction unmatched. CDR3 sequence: CASSLPRDRVEPNYGYTF. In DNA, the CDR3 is TGCGCCAGCAGCCTGCCCCGGGACAGGGTCGAACCTAACTATGGCTACACCTTC.

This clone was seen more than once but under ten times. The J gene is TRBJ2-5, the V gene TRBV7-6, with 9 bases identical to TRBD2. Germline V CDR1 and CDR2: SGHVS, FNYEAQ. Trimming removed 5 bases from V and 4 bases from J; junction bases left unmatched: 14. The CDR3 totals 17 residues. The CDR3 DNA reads TGTGCCAGCAGCACCCTAGGGCGGGGGGGCTTGGGAGAGACCCAGTACTTC. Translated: CASSTLGRGGLGETQYF.

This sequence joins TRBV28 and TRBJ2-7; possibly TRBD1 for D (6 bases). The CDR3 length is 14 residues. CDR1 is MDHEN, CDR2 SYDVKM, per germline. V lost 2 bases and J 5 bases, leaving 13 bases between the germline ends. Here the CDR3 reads CASSLPGTPHEQYF. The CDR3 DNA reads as TGTGCCAGCAGTTTACCGGGGACACCCCACGAGCAGTACTTC.

Written as DNA, the CDR3 is TGTGCCAGCGATGGTAGTGGCGAGGCCTACGAGCAGTACTTC. Its protein is CASDGSGEAYEQYF. V usage is TRBV6-1 and J usage is TRBJ2-7; D is ambiguous. The germline V and J ends were trimmed by 8 bases and 2 bases, with 16 bases remaining between them. Germline values: CDR1 MNHNS, CDR2 SASEGT. CDR3 size: 14 residues.

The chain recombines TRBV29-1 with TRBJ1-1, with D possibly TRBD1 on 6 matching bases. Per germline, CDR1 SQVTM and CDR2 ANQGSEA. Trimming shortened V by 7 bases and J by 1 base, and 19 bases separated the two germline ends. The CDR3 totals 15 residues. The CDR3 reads CSGLRRGRENTEAFF. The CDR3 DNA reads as TGCAGCGGGCTCCGGCGGGGGCGCGAGAACACTGAAGCTTTCTTT.

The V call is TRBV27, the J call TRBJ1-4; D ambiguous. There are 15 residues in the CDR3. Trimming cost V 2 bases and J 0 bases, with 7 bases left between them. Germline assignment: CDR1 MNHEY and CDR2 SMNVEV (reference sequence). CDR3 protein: CASSLIGTTNEKLFF. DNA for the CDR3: TGTGCCAGCAGTTTAATCGGTACAACTAATGAAAAACTGTTTTTT.

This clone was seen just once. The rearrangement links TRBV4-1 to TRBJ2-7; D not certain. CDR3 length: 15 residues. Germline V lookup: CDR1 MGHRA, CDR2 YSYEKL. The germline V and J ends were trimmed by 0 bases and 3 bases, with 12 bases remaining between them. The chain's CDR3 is CASSQDGSPNYEQYF. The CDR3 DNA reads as TGCGCCAGCAGCCAAGATGGCAGTCCAAACTACGAGCAGTACTTC.

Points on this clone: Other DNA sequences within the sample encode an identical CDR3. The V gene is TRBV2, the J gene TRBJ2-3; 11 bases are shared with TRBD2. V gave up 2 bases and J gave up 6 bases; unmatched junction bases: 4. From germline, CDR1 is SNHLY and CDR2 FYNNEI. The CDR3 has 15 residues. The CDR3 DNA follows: TGTGCCAGCAGTGAACGCCCTAGCGGGGGGGATACGCAGTATTTT. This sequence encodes CASSERPSGGDTQYF.

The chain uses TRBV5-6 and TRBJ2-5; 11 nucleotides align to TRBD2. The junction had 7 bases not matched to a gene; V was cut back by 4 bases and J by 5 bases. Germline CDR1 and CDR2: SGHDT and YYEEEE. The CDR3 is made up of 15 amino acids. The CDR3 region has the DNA TGTGCCAGCAGCCTGGAACTAGCGGGGGTGGAGACCCAGTACTTC. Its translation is CASSLELAGVETQYF.

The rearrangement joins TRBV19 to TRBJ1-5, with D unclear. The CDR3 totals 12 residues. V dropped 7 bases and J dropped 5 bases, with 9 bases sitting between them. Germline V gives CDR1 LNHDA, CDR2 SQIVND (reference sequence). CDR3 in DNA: TGTGCCAGTAAGCGGCTGGATCAGCCCCAGCATTTT. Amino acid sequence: CASKRLDQPQHF.